A selection of T cell receptor beta chains follows, all from one sample in a study of blood T cell repertoires in COVID-19. Clones were read by immunoSEQ multiplex PCR, and TCRdb kept only the in-frame ones, dropping some. The repertoire holds over 150,000 clones, with roughly nine tenths as singletons. The sample was peripheral blood. These receptor sequences come from a man younger than 35 who had recovered from COVID-19. The CDR3 runs from the conserved cysteine through the conserved F or W.

V gene	J gene	CDR3 protein
TRBV2	TRBJ2-5	CASRVQQGGMSQYF
TRBV12-3/TRBV12-4	TRBJ2-1	CASSESLTEQFF
TRBV4-3	TRBJ1-2	CASSQREGGVYGYTF
TRBV14	TRBJ1-6	CASSQWPGGTLHF
TRBV7-6	TRBJ2-7	CASSSPRTGAYEQYF
TRBV9	TRBJ2-2	CASSVARLALNTGELFF
TRBV18	TRBJ2-7	CASSPKGQGNEQYF
TRBV7-3	TRBJ2-2	CASSGEGHLNTGELFF
TRBV9	TRBJ2-7	CASSVTSGSPYEQYF
TRBV19	TRBJ2-5	CASSIGVEGGETQYF